This T cell receptor (beta chain) was sequenced in a study of regulatory T cells in long-lasting Graves disease. Both iRepertoire HTBI primers and Arm-PCR of CDR3 regions were used to build the TCR beta libraries. TCRdb independently ran MiXCR on the multiplex PCR reads; one entry per CDR3 protein. The table has about 540,000 distinct CDR3 sequences, around an eighth seen once; the top ten hold 8% to 10%. Trimming removed 3 bases from V and 1 base from J, with 9 bases in between. This CDR3 has 14 amino acids. Time point reported: newly diagnosed GD, antithyroid drugs for less than 3 months. Extracted RNA from PBMCs served as the source of the TCR library. Ten or more counts support this clonotype. These same data were also listed under a study on T cells in Graves' hyperthyroidism and ophthalmopathy. Turning to that study: For the diagnoses, clinical symptoms, serum thyroxine and TRAb, thyroid ultrasound and orbital computed tomography were used. Within blood appeared most thyroid clonotypes that had expanded above 0.001.

The TCR comes from a man aged 30 to 39 with Graves disease. The V gene is TRBV12-3 or TRBV12-4, the J gene TRBJ1-1, with unresolved D. The sample in question was peripheral blood mononuclear cells (PBMCs), obtained at new diagnosis, from a patient treated with antithyroid drugs. The DNA of the CDR3 is TGTGCCAGCAGTTTCTGGGTGTGGAACACTGAAGCTTTCTTT. Amino acids: CASSFWVWNTEAFF.